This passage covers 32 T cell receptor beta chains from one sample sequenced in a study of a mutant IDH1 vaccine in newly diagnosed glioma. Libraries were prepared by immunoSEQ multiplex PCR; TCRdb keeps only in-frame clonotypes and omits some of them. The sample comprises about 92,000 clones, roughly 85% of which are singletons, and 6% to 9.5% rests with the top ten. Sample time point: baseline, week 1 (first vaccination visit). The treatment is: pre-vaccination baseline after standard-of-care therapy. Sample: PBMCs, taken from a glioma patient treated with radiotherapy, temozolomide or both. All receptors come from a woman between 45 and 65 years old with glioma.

The CDR3 spells CASSSQAVPNGYTF. CDR3 DNA: TGCGCCAGCAGCTCCCAGGCTGTTCCTAATGGCTACACCTTC. The chain recombines TRBV5-1 with TRBJ1-2; D remains unclear. The CDR3 is 14 amino acids. V lost 3 bases to trimming and J lost 6 bases, with 15 bases between them. CDR1 SGHRS and CDR2 YFSETQ come from the germline V gene.

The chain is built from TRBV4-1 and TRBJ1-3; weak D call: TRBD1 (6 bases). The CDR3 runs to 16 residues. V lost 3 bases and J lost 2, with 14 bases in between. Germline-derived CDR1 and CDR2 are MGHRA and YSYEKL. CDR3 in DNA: TGCGCCAGCAGCCAGGGGGTAGGGGGGCCTGGAAACACCATATATTTT. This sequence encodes CASSQGVGGPGNTIYF.

CDR3 DNA: TGTGCCAGCAGCGATGCCGAGCGGGGGGGCAGTAGTGAGCAGTTCTTC. Protein product: CASSDAERGGSSEQFF. The chain employs TRBV5-4 and TRBJ2-1; 10 bases fit TRBD2. Germline trimming cut 4 bases from V and 9 bases from J; bases unmatched to any gene: 13. The CDR3 has 16 amino acids. Germline loops: CDR1 SGHNT, CDR2 YYREEE (reference sequence).

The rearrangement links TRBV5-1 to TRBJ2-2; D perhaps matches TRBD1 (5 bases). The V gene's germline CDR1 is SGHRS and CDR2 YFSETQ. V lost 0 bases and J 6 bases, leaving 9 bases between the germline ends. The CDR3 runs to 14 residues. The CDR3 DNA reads TGCGCCAGCAGCTTGGATAGGGGATCCGGGGAGCTGTTTTTT. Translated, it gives CASSLDRGSGELFF. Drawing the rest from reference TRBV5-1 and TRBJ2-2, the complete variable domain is KAGVTQTPRYLIKTRGQQVTLSCSPISGHRSVSWYQQTPGQGLQFLFEYFSETQRNKGNFPGRFSGRQFSNSRSEMNVSTLELGDSALYLCASSLDRGSGELFFGEGSRLTVL.

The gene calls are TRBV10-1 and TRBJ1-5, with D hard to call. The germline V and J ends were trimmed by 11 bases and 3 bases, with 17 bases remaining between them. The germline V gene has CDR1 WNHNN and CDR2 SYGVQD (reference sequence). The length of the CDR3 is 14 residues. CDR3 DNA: TGCGCCCGGCGACGGCGTACTACCAATCAGCCCCAGCATTTT. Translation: CARRRRTTNQPQHF.

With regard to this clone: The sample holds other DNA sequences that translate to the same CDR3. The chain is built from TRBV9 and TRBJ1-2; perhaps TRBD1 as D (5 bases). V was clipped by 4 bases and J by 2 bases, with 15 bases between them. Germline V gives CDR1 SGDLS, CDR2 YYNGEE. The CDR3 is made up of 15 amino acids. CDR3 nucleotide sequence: TGTGCCAGCAGCCTGGGTCTGACAGTCAACTATGGCTACACCTTC. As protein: CASSLGLTVNYGYTF. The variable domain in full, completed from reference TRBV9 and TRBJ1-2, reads DSGVTQTPKHLITATGQRVTLRCSPRSGDLSVYWYQQSLDQGLQFLIQYYNGEERAKGNILERFSAQQFPDLHSELNLSSLELGDSALYFCASSLGLTVNYGYTFGSGTRLTVV.

The CDR3 loop is CASSSTDMEAFF. In DNA, the CDR3 is TGTGCCAGCAGTTCAACTGACATGGAAGCTTTCTTT. The chain carries TRBV7-9 and TRBJ1-1; D is uncertain. V was clipped by 6 bases and J by 8 bases, with 13 bases between them. CDR3 length: 12 amino acids. Germline assignment: CDR1 SEHNR and CDR2 FQNEAQ (reference sequence).

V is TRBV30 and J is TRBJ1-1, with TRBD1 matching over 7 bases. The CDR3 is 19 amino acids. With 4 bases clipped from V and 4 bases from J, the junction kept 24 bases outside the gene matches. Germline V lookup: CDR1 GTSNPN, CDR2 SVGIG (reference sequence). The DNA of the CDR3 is TGTGCCTGGAAAGGTCCAAATATCAAGGGGGCTGGTTTCGGCACTGAAGCTTTCTTT. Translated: CAWKGPNIKGAGFGTEAFF.

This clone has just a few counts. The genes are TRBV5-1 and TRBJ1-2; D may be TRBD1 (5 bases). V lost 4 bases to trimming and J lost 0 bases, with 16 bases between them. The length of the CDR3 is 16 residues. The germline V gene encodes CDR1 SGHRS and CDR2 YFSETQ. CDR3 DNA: TGCGCCAGCAGCAGCAGGGATGGGGGAGCTAACTATGGCTACACCTTC. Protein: CASSSRDGGANYGYTF.

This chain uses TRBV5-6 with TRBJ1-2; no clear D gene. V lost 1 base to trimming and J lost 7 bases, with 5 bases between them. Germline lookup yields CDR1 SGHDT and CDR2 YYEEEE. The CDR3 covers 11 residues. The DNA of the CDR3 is TGTGCCAGCAGCTTGAGTGCTGGCTACACCTTC. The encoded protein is CASSLSAGYTF.

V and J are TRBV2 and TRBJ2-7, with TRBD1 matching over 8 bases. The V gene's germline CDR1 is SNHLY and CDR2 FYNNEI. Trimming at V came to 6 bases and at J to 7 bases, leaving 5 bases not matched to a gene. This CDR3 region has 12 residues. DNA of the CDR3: TGTGCCAGCAGCGGACAGGGTGGTGAGCAGTACTTC. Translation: CASSGQGGEQYF.

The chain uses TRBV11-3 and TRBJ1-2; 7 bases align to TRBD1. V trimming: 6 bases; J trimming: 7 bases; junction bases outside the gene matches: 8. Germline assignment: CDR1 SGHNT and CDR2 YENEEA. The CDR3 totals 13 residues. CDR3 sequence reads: CASSPTGKAGYTF. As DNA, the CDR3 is TGTGCCAGCAGTCCGACAGGGAAAGCTGGCTACACCTTC.

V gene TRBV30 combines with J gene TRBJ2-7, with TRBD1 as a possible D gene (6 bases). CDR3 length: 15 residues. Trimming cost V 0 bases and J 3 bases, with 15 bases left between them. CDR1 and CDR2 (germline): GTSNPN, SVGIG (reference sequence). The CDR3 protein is CAWSVLGGIIYEQYF. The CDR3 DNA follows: TGTGCCTGGAGTGTACTAGGGGGAATCATCTACGAGCAGTACTTC.

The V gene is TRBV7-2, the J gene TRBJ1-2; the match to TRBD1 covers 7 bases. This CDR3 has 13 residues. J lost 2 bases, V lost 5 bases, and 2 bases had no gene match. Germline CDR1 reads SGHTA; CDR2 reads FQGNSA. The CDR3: CASSQGVNYGYTF. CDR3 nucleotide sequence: TGTGCCAGCAGCCAGGGGGTAAACTATGGCTACACCTTC.

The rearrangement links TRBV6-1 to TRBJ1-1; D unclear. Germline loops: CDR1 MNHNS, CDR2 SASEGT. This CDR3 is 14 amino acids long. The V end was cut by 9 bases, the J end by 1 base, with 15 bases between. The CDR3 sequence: CASAILLENTEAFF. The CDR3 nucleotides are TGTGCCAGTGCTATTCTTTTGGAGAACACTGAAGCTTTCTTT.

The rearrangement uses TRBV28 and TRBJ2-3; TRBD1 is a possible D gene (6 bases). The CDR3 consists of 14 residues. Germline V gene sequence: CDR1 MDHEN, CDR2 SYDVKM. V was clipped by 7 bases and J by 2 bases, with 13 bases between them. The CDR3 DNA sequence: TGTGCCAGCAATGCTTACAGGGACACAGATACGCAGTATTTT. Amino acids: CASNAYRDTDTQYF.

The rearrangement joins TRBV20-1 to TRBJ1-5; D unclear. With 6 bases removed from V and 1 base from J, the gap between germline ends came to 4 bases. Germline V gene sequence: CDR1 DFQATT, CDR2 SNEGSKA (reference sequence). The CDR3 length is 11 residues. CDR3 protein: CSAGSNQPQHF. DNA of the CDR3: TGCAGTGCCGGGAGCAATCAGCCCCAGCATTTT.

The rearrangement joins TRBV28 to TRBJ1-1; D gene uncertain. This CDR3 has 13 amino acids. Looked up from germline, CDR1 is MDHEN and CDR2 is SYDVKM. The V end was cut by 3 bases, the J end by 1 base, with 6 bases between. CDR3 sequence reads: CASSFRRNTEAFF. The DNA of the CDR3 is TGTGCCAGCAGTTTCCGGCGGAACACTGAAGCTTTCTTT. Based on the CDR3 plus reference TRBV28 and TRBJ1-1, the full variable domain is DVKVTQSSRYLVKRTGEKVFLECVQDMDHENMFWYRQDPGLGLRLIYFSYDVKMKEKGDIPEGYSVSREKKERFSLILESASTNQTSMYLCASSFRRNTEAFFGQGTRLTVV.

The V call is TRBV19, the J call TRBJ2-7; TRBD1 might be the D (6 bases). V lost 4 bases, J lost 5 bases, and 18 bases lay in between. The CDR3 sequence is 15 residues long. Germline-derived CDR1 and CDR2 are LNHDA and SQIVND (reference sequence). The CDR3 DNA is TGTGCCAGTAGTAGCCTACAGGGTATTGTTGACGAGCAGTACTTC. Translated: CASSSLQGIVDEQYF.

The CDR3 DNA reads TGTGCCAGCAGTTTACTGGACGGTGGAGATACGCAGTATTTT. Amino acids: CASSLLDGGDTQYF. This sequence joins TRBV27 and TRBJ2-3; D gene uncertain. The CDR3 runs 14 residues. The germline CDR1 and CDR2 sequences are MNHEY and SMNVEV (reference sequence). Trimming shortened V by 2 bases and J by 5 bases, and 11 bases separated the two germline ends.

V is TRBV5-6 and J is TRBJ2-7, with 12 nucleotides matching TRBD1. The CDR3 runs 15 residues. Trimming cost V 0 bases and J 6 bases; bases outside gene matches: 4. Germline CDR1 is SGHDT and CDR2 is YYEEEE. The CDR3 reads CASSLAGTGGVEQYF. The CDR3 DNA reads TGTGCCAGCAGCTTGGCCGGGACAGGGGGCGTCGAGCAGTACTTC.

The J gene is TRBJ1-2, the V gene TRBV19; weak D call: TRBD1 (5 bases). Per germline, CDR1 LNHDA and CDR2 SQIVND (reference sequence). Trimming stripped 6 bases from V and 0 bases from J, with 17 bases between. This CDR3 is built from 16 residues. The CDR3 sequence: CASRRGGSPANYGYTF. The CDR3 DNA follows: TGTGCCAGTAGGAGGGGCGGGTCACCGGCTAACTATGGCTACACCTTC.

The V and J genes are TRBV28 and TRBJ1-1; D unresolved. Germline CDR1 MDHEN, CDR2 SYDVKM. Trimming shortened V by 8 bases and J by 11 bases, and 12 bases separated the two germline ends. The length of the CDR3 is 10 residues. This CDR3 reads CASVHIRAFF. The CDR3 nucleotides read TGTGCCAGCGTACACATTCGGGCTTTCTTT.

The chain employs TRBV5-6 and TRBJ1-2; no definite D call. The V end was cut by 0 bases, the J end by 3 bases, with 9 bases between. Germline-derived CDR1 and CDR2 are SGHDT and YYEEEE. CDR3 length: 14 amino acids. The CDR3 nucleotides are TGTGCCAGCAGCTTGGGAAGGAGTTACTATGGCTACACCTTC. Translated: CASSLGRSYYGYTF.

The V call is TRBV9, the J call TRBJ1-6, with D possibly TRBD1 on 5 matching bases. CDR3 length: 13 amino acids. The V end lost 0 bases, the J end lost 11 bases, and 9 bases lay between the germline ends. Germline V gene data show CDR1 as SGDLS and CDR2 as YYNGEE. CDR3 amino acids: CASSVEGLPPLHF. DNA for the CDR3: TGTGCCAGCAGCGTAGAGGGGTTGCCACCCCTCCACTTT.

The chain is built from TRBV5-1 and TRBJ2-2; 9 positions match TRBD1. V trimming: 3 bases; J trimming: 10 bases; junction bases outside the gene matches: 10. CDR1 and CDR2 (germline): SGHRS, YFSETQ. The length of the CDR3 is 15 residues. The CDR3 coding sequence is TGCGCCAGCAGCTCTGGACAGGGGTCCGCAACGGAGCTGTTTTTT. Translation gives CASSSGQGSATELFF.

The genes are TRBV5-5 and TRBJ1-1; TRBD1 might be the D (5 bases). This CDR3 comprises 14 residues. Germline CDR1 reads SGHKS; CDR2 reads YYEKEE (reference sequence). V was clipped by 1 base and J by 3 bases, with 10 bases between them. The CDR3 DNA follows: TGTGCCAGCAGCTTGCAGGGAGGGGACACTGAAGCTTTCTTT. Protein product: CASSLQGGDTEAFF.

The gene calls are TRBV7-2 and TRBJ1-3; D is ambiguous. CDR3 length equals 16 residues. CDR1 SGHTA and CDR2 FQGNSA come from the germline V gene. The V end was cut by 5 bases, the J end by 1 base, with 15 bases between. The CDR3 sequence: CASSPKVSGSGNTIYF. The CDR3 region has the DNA TGTGCCAGCAGCCCCAAAGTCAGCGGTTCTGGAAACACCATATATTTT. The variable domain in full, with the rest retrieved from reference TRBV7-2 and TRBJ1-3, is GAGVSQSPSNKVTEKGKDVELRCDPISGHTALYWYRQSLGQGLEFLIYFQGNSAPDKSGLPSDRFSAERTGGSVSTLTIQRTQQEDSAVYLCASSPKVSGSGNTIYFGEGSWLTVV.

CDR3: CAWSPDSSHYGYTF. The CDR3 nucleotides read TGTGCCTGGAGCCCCGACAGTTCACACTATGGCTACACCTTC. The chain is built from TRBV30 and TRBJ1-2; possibly TRBD1 for D (5 bases). Germline V gene data show CDR1 as GTSNPN and CDR2 as SVGIG (reference sequence). The V end lost 3 bases, the J end lost 3 bases, and 14 bases lay between the germline ends. The CDR3 covers 14 residues.

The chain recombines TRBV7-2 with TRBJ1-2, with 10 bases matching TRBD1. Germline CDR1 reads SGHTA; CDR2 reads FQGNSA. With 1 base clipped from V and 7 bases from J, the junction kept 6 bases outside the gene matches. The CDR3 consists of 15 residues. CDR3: CASSLEGDRGSGYTF. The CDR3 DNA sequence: TGTGCCAGCAGCTTAGAGGGGGACAGGGGATCTGGCTACACCTTC.

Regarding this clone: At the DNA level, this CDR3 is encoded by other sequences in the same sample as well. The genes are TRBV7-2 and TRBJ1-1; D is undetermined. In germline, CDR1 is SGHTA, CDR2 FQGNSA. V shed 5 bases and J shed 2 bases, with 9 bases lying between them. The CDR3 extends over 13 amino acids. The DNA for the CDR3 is TGTGCCAGCAGCCCTCAACTAAACACTGAAGCTTTCTTT. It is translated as CASSPQLNTEAFF.

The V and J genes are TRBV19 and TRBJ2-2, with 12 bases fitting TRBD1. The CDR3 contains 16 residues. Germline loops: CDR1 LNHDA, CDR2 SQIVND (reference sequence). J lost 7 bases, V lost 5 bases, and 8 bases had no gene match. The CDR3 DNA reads TGTGCCAGTAGTGGGGACAGGGGGCCGGTTGGCGGGGAGCTGTTTTTT. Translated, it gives CASSGDRGPVGGELFF.